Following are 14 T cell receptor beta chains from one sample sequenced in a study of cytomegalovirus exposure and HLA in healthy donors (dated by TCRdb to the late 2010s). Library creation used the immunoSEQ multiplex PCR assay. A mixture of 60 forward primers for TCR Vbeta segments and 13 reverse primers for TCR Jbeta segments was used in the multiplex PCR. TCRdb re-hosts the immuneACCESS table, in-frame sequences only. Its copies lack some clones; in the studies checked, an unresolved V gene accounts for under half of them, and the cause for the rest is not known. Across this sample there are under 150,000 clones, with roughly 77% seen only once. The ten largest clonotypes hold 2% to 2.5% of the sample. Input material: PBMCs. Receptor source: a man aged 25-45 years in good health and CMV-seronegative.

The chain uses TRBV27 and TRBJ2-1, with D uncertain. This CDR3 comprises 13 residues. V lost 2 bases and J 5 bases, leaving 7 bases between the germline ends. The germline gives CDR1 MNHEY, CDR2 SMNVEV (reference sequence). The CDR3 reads CASSLAGNNEQFF. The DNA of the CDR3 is TGTGCCAGCAGTTTAGCCGGTAACAATGAGCAGTTCTTC.

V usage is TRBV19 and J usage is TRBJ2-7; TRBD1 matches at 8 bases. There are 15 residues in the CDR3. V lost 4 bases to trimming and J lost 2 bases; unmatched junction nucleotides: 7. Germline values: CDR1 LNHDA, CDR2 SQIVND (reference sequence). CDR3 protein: CASSTPGQVPYEQYF. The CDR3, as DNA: TGTGCCAGTAGTACCCCGGGACAGGTACCCTACGAGCAGTACTTC.

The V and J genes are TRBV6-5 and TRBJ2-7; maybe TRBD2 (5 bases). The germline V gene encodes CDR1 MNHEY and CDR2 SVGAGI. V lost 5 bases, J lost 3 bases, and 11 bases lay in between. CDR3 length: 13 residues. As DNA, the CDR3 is TGTGCCAGCAGTGCGCGGAGCGGCTACGAGCAGTACTTC. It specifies CASSARSGYEQYF.

The DNA for the CDR3 is TGTGCCAGCAGTTCCCCATACGAGCAGTACTTC. Encoded protein: CASSSPYEQYF. The rearrangement joins TRBV28 to TRBJ2-7; D is ambiguous. The V end was cut by 4 bases, the J end by 4 bases, with 5 bases between. The CDR3 totals 11 residues. The germline CDR1 and CDR2 sequences are MDHEN and SYDVKM.

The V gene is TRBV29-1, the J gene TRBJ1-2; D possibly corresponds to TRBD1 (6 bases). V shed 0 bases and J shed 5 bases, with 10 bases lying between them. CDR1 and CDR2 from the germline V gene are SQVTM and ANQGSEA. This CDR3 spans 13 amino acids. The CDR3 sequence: CSVEDQTGYGYTF. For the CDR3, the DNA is TGCAGCGTTGAAGATCAAACAGGGTATGGCTACACCTTC.

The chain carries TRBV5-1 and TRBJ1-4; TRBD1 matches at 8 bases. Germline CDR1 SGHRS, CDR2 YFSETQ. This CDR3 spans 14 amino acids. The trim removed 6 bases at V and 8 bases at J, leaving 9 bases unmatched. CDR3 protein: CASTSGTGREKLFF. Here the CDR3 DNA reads TGCGCCAGCACTTCCGGGACAGGAAGGGAAAAACTGTTTTTT.

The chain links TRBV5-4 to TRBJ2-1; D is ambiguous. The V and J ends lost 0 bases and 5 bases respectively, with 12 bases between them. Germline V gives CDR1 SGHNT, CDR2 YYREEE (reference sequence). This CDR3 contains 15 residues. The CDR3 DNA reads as TGTGCCAGCAGCTTGGGGAGCCCCCAGAACAATGAGCAGTTCTTC. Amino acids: CASSLGSPQNNEQFF. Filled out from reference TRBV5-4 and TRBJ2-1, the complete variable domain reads ETGVTQSPTHLIKTRGQQVTLRCSSQSGHNTVSWYQQALGQGPQFIFQYYREEENGRGNFPPRFSGLQFPNYSSELNVNALELDDSALYLCASSLGSPQNNEQFFGPGTRLTVL.

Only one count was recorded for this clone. CDR3 region: CASSEYPGNYGYTF. The CDR3 region has the DNA TGTGCCAGCAGTGAATATCCAGGGAACTATGGCTACACCTTC. The chain couples TRBV2 to TRBJ1-2; D is possibly TRBD1 (5 bases). V gave up 2 bases and J gave up 2 bases, with 9 bases separating them. CDR3 length equals 14 residues. The V gene's germline CDR1 is SNHLY and CDR2 FYNNEI.

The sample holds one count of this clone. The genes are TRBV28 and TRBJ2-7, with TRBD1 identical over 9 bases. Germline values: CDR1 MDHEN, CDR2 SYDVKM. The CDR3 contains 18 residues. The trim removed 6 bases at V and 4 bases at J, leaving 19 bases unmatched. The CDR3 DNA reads TGTGCCAGCAGCCAGGGAACAATTGGACAGGGGCGATGGTACGAGCAGTACTTC. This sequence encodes CASSQGTIGQGRWYEQYF.

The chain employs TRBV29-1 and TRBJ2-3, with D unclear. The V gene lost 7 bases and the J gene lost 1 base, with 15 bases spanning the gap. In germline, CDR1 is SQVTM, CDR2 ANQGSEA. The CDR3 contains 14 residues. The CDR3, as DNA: TGCAGCGCTAAGACTTCACTTGGCACAGATACGCAGTATTTT. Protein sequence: CSAKTSLGTDTQYF.

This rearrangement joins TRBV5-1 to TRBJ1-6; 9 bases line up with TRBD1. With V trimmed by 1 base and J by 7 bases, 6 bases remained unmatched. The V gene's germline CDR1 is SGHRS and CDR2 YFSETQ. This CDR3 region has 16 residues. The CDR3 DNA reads TGCGCCAGCAGCTTGAGGTTCGGGACAGGGAATTCACCCCTCCACTTT. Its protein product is CASSLRFGTGNSPLHF.

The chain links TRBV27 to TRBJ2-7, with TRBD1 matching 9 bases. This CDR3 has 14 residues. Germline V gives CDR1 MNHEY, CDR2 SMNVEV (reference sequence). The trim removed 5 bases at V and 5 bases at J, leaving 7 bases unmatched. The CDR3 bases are TGTGCCAGCAGTAGGGGACAGGGAGGGCACGAGCAGTACTTC. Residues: CASSRGQGGHEQYF.

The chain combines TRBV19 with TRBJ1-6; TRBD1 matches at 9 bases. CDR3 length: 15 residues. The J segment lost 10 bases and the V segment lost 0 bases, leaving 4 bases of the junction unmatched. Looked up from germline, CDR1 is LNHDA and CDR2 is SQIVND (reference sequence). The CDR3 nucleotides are TGTGCCAGTAGTATAGAAGGGACAGGGTTATCACCCCTCCACTTT. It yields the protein CASSIEGTGLSPLHF. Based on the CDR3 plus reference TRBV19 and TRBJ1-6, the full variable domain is DGGITQSPKYLFRKEGQNVTLSCEQNLNHDAMYWYRQDPGQGLRLIYYSQIVNDFQKGDIAEGYSVSREKKESFPLTVTSAQKNPTAFYLCASSIEGTGLSPLHFGNGTRLTVT.

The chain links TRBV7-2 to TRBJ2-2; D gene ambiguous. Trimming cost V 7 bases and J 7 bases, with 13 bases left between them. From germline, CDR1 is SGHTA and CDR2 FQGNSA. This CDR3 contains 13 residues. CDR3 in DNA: TGTGCCAGCAACCCTCGGTTTGACGGGGAGCTGTTTTTT. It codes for CASNPRFDGELFF.